The 3 T cell receptor beta chains below were found in one sample sequenced in a study of CD8 T cells in Susac syndrome. With random hexamers, reverse transcription was performed on about 0.45 to 1 ug of RNA. TCRdb reprocessed the immunoSEQ multiplex PCR reads via MiXCR and lists one record per CDR3 protein. This table holds some 200,000 distinct CDR3 sequences, about 96% found once. Specimen: CD4+ T cells from PBMCs. Receptor source: a human donor with multiple sclerosis.

V is TRBV3-1 and J is TRBJ2-1; D possibly corresponds to TRBD2 (6 bases). CDR3 length: 14 residues. Per the germline V gene, CDR1 is LGHDT and CDR2 is YNNKEL (reference sequence). Trimming took off 4 bases at V and 6 bases at J, with 13 bases between the two ends. Written as DNA, the CDR3 is TGTGCCAGCAGCCCTCCGGGACTGTTCAATGAGCAGTTCTTC. Translated, it gives CASSPPGLFNEQFF.

The chain combines TRBV5-1 with TRBJ2-5; TRBD2 is a possible D gene (5 bases). CDR3 length: 14 amino acids. The germline CDR1 and CDR2 sequences are SGHRS and YFSETQ. V dropped 0 bases and J dropped 4 bases, with 10 bases sitting between them. CDR3: CASSLGTQGETQYF. The CDR3 bases are TGCGCCAGCAGCTTGGGGACTCAAGGAGAGACCCAGTACTTC.

This chain connects TRBV20-1 to TRBJ2-1; D may be TRBD2 (6 bases). Per the germline V gene, CDR1 is DFQATT and CDR2 is SNEGSKA (reference sequence). Trimming shortened V by 3 bases and J by 4 bases, and 13 bases separated the two germline ends. This CDR3 spans 14 amino acids. Written as DNA, the CDR3 is TGCAGTGCTAGCGGGAGCGTGCAATACAATGAGCAGTTCTTC. This codes for CSASGSVQYNEQFF.